This TCR beta chain was recovered during a study of blood T cell repertoires in COVID-19. Overall study context: Researchers got acute and convalescent COVID-19 samples from the United States, Italy and Spain. T cells, B-cell-depleted T cells, or PBMCs provided the cDNA or gDNA that served as material.

Original processing methods: Amplification of reference gene primers was used by the study to estimate nucleated cell counts. The table came from immunoSEQ multiplex PCR; TCRdb's copy has only in-frame clones and leaves some out. V, J and clone size are those of that table, while D and trimming were read from the DNA. Of about 180,000 clones detected, roughly nine tenths appear once; the ten largest clones hold under 3%. This CDR3 is 15 amino acids long. Germline CDR1 is MGHRA and CDR2 is YSYEKL. The V and J ends lost 2 bases and 6 bases respectively, with 16 bases between them. This chain links TRBV4-1 with TRBJ1-1; weak D call: TRBD1 (6 bases). This sequence was found in a middle-aged woman with acute COVID-19. Sequencing was done on a sample of PBMCs or T cells enriched from blood (not recorded which). As DNA, the CDR3 is TGCGCCAGCAGCCAACCAGGGGTGGATGACGCTGAAGCTTTCTTT. Translated: CASSQPGVDDAEAFF.